What follows is one TCR beta chain and its context. In making TCR cDNA, 5'RACE template switching added a universal primer site and UMIs to it. A single record per CDR3 protein comes from TCRdb applying MiXCR to the 5' RACE reads. There are about 210,000 distinct CDR3 sequences in the sample; 6% to 8% occur only once, and roughly 1% lies in the top ten. The entry originates in a study of T cells after yellow fever vaccination. Background on the study: SMART-Seq v4 Ultra Low Input prepared the low-cell-number fractions.

V shed 1 base and J shed 10 bases, with 8 bases lying between them. CDR1 and CDR2 from the germline V gene are DFQATT and SNEGSKA (reference sequence). This CDR3 spans 11 amino acids. The receptor was isolated from a man younger than 45 who received the YFV17D yellow fever vaccine. The material was CD4+ T cells sorted from PBMCs, obtained on the day of the yellow fever booster vaccination. V is TRBV20-1 and J is TRBJ2-1, with D possibly being TRBD2 (6 bases). CDR3 region: CSARGAGEQFF. CDR3 DNA sequence: TGCAGTGCTAGAGGGGCGGGGGAGCAGTTCTTC.